The rows below give T cell receptor beta chains drawn from one sample of a study of blood T cells in healthy people across ages. TCRdb re-called the 5' RACE reads through MiXCR, storing one row per CDR3 protein. The profile shows about 1.6 million distinct CDR3 sequences, roughly 32% of them singletons. The specimen was blood. Receptors were obtained from a woman in her 30s in good health. Both conserved end residues are part of each CDR3. A D gene is named only where the DNA matches it firmly. The size of a clone is reported for some rows only, either as once, few or many, or as a class for expanded clones.

TRBJ2-5 few TRBV28 TRBD2 CASSSPSGRAIKTQYF TGTGCCAGCAGTTCCCCAAGCGGGAGGGCCATAAAGACCCAGTACTTC
TRBJ2-3 once TRBV2 TRBD2 CASTGTSGGQDTQYF TGTGCCAGCACGGGGACTAGCGGGGGCCAGGATACGCAGTATTTT
TRBJ2-1 . TRBV5-1 . CASNIQYRSHEQFF TGCGCCAGCAACATCCAATACCGGTCCCATGAGCAGTTCTTC
TRBJ2-7 . TRBV20-1 . CSANSGYEQYF TGCAGTGCTAACAGTGGCTACGAGCAGTACTTC
TRBJ1-2 few TRBV30 . CAWSPGPSIGGYTF TGTGCCTGGAGTCCGGGACCGTCAATTGGAGGCTACACCTTC
TRBJ2-6 many TRBV4-2 . CASSQTDTGANVLTF TGTGCCAGCAGCCAGACAGACACTGGGGCCAACGTCCTGACTTTC
TRBJ2-1 few TRBV28 TRBD2 CASTISGRGYNEQFF TGTGCCAGCACCATTAGCGGGAGAGGTTACAATGAGCAGTTCTTC
TRBJ2-6 . TRBV10-2 TRBD2 CASTGGRGSGANVLTF TGCGCCAGCACGGGCGGGAGAGGGTCTGGGGCCAACGTCCTGACTTTC
TRBJ1-1 . TRBV21-1 . CAGILIGNTEAFF TGTGCCGGCATTTTGATCGGAAACACTGAAGCTTTCTTT
TRBJ1-6 few TRBV20-1 . CSARDRDSSTRVSPLHF TGCAGTGCTAGAGATCGAGACTCCTCCACCCGTGTTTCACCCCTCCACTTT
TRBJ2-5 few TRBV15 . CATSIRSRGRETQYF TGTGCCACCAGCATCAGGAGCCGGGGTCGCGAGACCCAGTACTTC
TRBJ2-1 . TRBV9 TRBD2 CASSSAWGLVPDEQFF TGTGCCAGCAGCTCCGCGTGGGGACTAGTACCCGATGAGCAGTTCTTC
TRBJ2-1 few TRBV7-3 TRBD2 CASSSPGERGFLKFF TGTGCCAGCAGCTCGCCGGGGGAGCGGGGGTTTCTGAAGTTCTTC
TRBJ2-6 . TRBV6-5 . CASSYSQWGTGANVRTF .
TRBJ1-2 few TRBV20-1 TRBD1 CSARGRGRWDYGYTF TGCAGTGCTAGAGGCAGGGGGCGATGGGACTATGGCTACACCTTC
TRBJ2-1 . TRBV7-2 . CASSFYGEQFF TGTGCCAGCAGCTTTTATGGTGAGCAGTTCTTC
TRBJ1-2 . TRBV4-1 TRBD1 CASNQFPGQGKGGGYTF TGCGCCAGCAACCAGTTCCCGGGACAGGGAAAAGGCGGTGGCTACACCTTC
TRBJ1-5 . TRBV6-5 . CASSYSMRGRYSNQPQHF TGTGCCAGCAGTTACTCGATGAGGGGGAGATATAGCAATCAGCCCCAGCATTTT
TRBJ1-1 . TRBV20-1 TRBD1 CSARERTGVTEAFF TGCAGTGCTAGGGAACGGACAGGGGTCACTGAAGCTTTCTTT
TRBJ2-3 few TRBV28 . CVSSRPQGLADTQYF TGTGTCAGCAGCCGACCGCAGGGGTTGGCAGATACGCAGTATTTT
TRBJ2-3 . TRBV7-9 . CASSSAPRADTQYF TGTGCCAGCAGCTCCGCCCCGAGAGCAGATACGCAGTATTTT
TRBJ1-3 . TRBV6-2/TRBV6-3 . CASTTRMGDKRNTIYF TGTGCCAGCACCACCCGGATGGGGGACAAAAGAAACACCATATATTTT
TRBJ2-7 . TRBV7-6 TRBD2 CASSFSTSGGHSYEQYF TGTGCCAGCAGCTTTTCGACTAGCGGGGGTCACTCCTACGAGCAGTACTTC
TRBJ2-7 . TRBV7-9 . CATIGGGGYEQYF TGTGCCACAATTGGAGGGGGAGGGTACGAGCAGTACTTC
TRBJ2-3 many TRBV7-2 TRBD2 CASSLVGGGAGDTQYF TGTGCCAGCAGCTTAGTCGGCGGGGGGGCAGGAGATACGCAGTATTTT
TRBJ2-7 few TRBV2 . CASSDMSAYEQYF TGTGCCAGCAGTGATATGAGTGCCTACGAGCAGTACTTC
TRBJ2-7 . TRBV6-1 . CASRPSSYIYEQYF TGTGCCAGCAGACCTAGCAGCTACATCTACGAGCAGTACTTC
TRBJ1-2 . TRBV7-3 TRBD1 CASSPGTGPLSNYGYTF TGTGCCAGCAGCCCGGGGACAGGCCCTTTGAGTAACTATGGCTACACCTTC
TRBJ2-4 once TRBV7-2 . CASSSPVKNIQYF TGTGCCAGCAGCTCCCCGGTCAAAAACATTCAGTACTTC
TRBJ1-1 . TRBV12-3/TRBV12-4 TRBD1 CASSLGQGPNTEAFF TGTGCCAGCAGTCTTGGACAGGGGCCTAACACTGAAGCTTTCTTT
TRBJ2-7 few TRBV28 . CASSLTATKSYEQYF TGTGCCAGCAGTTTAACAGCCACCAAGTCCTACGAGCAGTACTTC
TRBJ2-1 few TRBV5-6 . CASGEVRKSSYNEQFF TGTGCCAGCGGGGAGGTCAGGAAGAGCTCCTACAATGAGCAGTTCTTC
TRBJ2-5 . TRBV20-1 . CSARDSYRPQETQYF TGCAGTGCTAGAGATAGTTACAGACCCCAAGAGACCCAGTACTTC
TRBJ1-1 . TRBV9 TRBD1 CASSVGTANTEAFF TGTGCCAGCAGCGTCGGGACAGCGAACACTGAAGCTTTCTTT
TRBJ2-1 many TRBV4-1 TRBD2 CASSQVAGEDNEQFF TGCGCCAGCAGCCAAGTAGCGGGAGAGGACAATGAGCAGTTCTTC
TRBJ2-5 . TRBV10-3 TRBD1 CAIRDSRGQGRETQYF TGTGCCATCAGAGATTCGCGGGGACAGGGGCGGGAGACCCAGTACTTC
TRBJ2-7 few TRBV11-1 . CASSLEGRDNEQYF TGTGCCAGCAGCTTAGAGGGCAGGGATAACGAGCAGTACTTC
TRBJ1-5 . TRBV6-1 . CASTAAQGRNQPQHF TGTGCCAGCACAGCCGCACAGGGCCGCAATCAGCCCCAGCATTTT
TRBJ2-5 few TRBV7-7 . CASSLTGVALQETQYF TGTGCCAGCAGCTTAACTGGGGTGGCACTCCAGGAGACCCAGTACTTC
TRBJ2-7 . TRBV18 TRBD2 CASSLSAASGGAYEQYF TGTGCCAGCTCCTTGAGCGCGGCTAGCGGGGGGGCCTACGAGCAGTACTTC
TRBJ2-7 . TRBV20-1 . CSARDRDSVPLYYEQYF TGCAGTGCTAGAGATAGGGATAGCGTCCCCCTCTACTACGAGCAGTACTTC
TRBJ2-5 many TRBV4-1 TRBD1 CASSQGPDRGYQETQYF TGCGCCAGCAGCCAAGGCCCCGACAGGGGGTATCAAGAGACCCAGTACTTC
TRBJ2-1 many TRBV7-2 . CASSSSGYSYNEQFF TGTGCCAGCAGCTCAAGCGGATACTCCTACAATGAGCAGTTCTTC
TRBJ2-1 few TRBV11-2 TRBD2 CASSLWASGGDEQFF TGTGCCAGCAGCCTGTGGGCTAGCGGGGGAGATGAGCAGTTCTTC
TRBJ2-3 . TRBV20-1 TRBD2 CSARPIAGGRTDTQYF TGCAGTGCTAGACCTATAGCGGGGGGGCGCACAGATACGCAGTATTTT
TRBJ2-7 few TRBV7-9 . CASSPVSGRVISYEQYF TGTGCCAGCAGCCCTGTGTCAGGGCGGGTGATCTCCTACGAGCAGTACTTC
TRBJ2-7 many TRBV27 . CASRLTGSYEQYF TGTGCCAGCAGACTTACTGGTTCCTACGAGCAGTACTTC
TRBJ2-3 few TRBV27 TRBD2 CASSPLASGITTDTQYF TGTGCCAGCAGTCCCCTGGCTAGCGGGATAACCACAGATACGCAGTATTTT
TRBJ2-1 few TRBV6-2/TRBV6-3 . CASSSLQGGEQFF TGTGCCAGCAGTTCTCTTCAGGGCGGTGAGCAGTTCTTC
TRBJ2-7 few TRBV20-1 . CSARGEGGPYEQYF TGCAGTGCTAGAGGAGAGGGCGGTCCCTACGAGCAGTACTTC
TRBJ2-3 few TRBV5-1 . CASSQLGGGGDTQYF TGCGCCAGCAGCCAACTCGGCGGCGGTGGAGATACGCAGTATTTT
TRBJ2-3 few TRBV7-8 TRBD2 CASSLGLAGGSGDTQYF TGTGCCAGCAGCTTAGGACTAGCGGGGGGAAGCGGAGATACGCAGTATTTT